One sample yielded the 15 T cell receptor beta chains listed below, sequenced in a study of CD8 T cells in Susac syndrome. It was with random hexamers that 0.5 to 1 ug RNA was reverse transcribed. Each CDR3 protein gets one entry after TCRdb re-called the immunoSEQ multiplex PCR reads with MiXCR. The sample has 110,000 or so distinct CDR3 sequences, approximately 93% seen once. The sequencing sample was made of CD4+ T cells from PBMCs. These receptors all come from a human donor with multiple sclerosis.

The V call is TRBV12-3 or TRBV12-4, the J call TRBJ2-6; 10 positions match TRBD1. With V trimmed by 8 bases and J by 0 bases, 4 bases remained unmatched. The CDR3 extends over 16 amino acids. In nucleotides, the CDR3 is TGTGCCAGCGGATGGACAGGGGGCTCTGGGGCCAACGTCCTGACTTTC. This encodes CASGWTGGSGANVLTF.

The V gene is TRBV4-2, the J gene TRBJ1-4; the D gene is possibly TRBD1 (5 bases). The CDR3 runs to 14 residues. The V end was cut by 0 bases, the J end by 7 bases, with 9 bases between. Germline V gives CDR1 LGHNA, CDR2 YNFKEQ. CDR3 DNA: TGTGCCAGCAGCCAAGACAGGGTCGTTGAAAAACTGTTTTTT. Translated: CASSQDRVVEKLFF.

V gene TRBV18 combines with J gene TRBJ1-4; D ambiguous. The V gene's germline CDR1 is KGHSH and CDR2 LQKENI. V dropped 5 bases and J dropped 8 bases, with 12 bases sitting between them. CDR3 length: 13 residues. CDR3 region: CASSETRDEKLFF. The DNA of the CDR3 is TGTGCCAGCTCAGAAACACGAGACGAAAAACTGTTTTTT.

The chain is built from TRBV18 and TRBJ2-7, with 12 bases lining up with TRBD2. The CDR3 covers 16 residues. Germline V gene sequence: CDR1 KGHSH, CDR2 LQKENI. With V trimmed by 3 bases and J by 2 bases, 5 bases remained unmatched. The CDR3 coding sequence is TGTGCCAGCTCACCCGCATCTAGCGGGGGGGCCTACGAGCAGTACTTC. It encodes CASSPASSGGAYEQYF. Full variable domain (missing parts from reference TRBV18 and TRBJ2-7): NAGVMQNPRHLVRRRGQEARLRCSPMKGHSHVYWYRQLPEEGLKFMVYLQKENIIDESGMPKERFSAEFPKEGPSILRIQQVVRGDSAAYFCASSPASSGGAYEQYFGPGTRLTVT.

The chain uses TRBV19 and TRBJ2-7, with D perhaps TRBD1 (6 bases). CDR3 length: 13 amino acids. Deletions cut 5 bases from V and 3 bases from J, with 11 bases between. Per the germline V gene, CDR1 is LNHDA and CDR2 is SQIVND (reference sequence). The CDR3 spells CASSLTGLYEQYF. CDR3 in DNA: TGTGCCAGTAGTTTGACAGGTCTCTACGAGCAGTACTTC.

CDR3 sequence (DNA): TGTGCCAGTAGCACGATGGACACCCGCGGGCCCCAGCATTTT. This encodes CASSTMDTRGPQHF. The J gene is TRBJ1-5, the V gene TRBV19; maybe TRBD1 (5 bases). The V end was cut by 6 bases, the J end by 9 bases, with 18 bases between. CDR1 and CDR2 (germline): LNHDA, SQIVND (reference sequence). CDR3 length: 14 residues. Combining the CDR3 with reference TRBV19 and TRBJ1-5 gives the whole variable domain DGGITQSPKYLFRKEGQNVTLSCEQNLNHDAMYWYRQDPGQGLRLIYYSQIVNDFQKGDIAEGYSVSREKKESFPLTVTSAQKNPTAFYLCASSTMDTRGPQHFGDGTRLSIL.

This clonotype was observed a single time. The rearrangement joins TRBV28 to TRBJ1-3; D is ambiguous. This CDR3 has 15 residues. V was trimmed by 6 bases and J by 0 bases, leaving 12 bases between them. Germline V gives CDR1 MDHEN, CDR2 SYDVKM. The CDR3 region is CASSIRTVSGNTIYF. The CDR3 DNA is TGTGCCAGCAGCATTAGGACGGTCTCTGGAAACACCATATATTTT.

The chain employs TRBV4-3 and TRBJ2-3; D is possibly TRBD1 or TRBD2 (7 bases each). The germline CDR1 and CDR2 sequences are LGHNA and YSLEER. The V end was cut by 0 bases, the J end by 3 bases, with 25 bases between. The length of the CDR3 is 20 residues. The CDR3 coding sequence is TGCGCCAGCAGCCAAGATCTGGGGAGGGGGCCTGAAGTTGTAACAGATACGCAGTATTTT. Its protein is CASSQDLGRGPEVVTDTQYF.

The chain employs TRBV29-1 and TRBJ1-1; D is uncertain. Germline CDR1 and CDR2: SQVTM and ANQGSEA. Trimming pared 6 bases from V and 0 bases from J, leaving 8 bases between. The CDR3 is made up of 12 amino acids. The CDR3 loop is CSVQRMNTEAFF. The CDR3, as DNA: TGCAGCGTACAGCGTATGAACACTGAAGCTTTCTTT.

The chain couples TRBV4-3 to TRBJ2-3; 13 bases are shared with TRBD2. Trimming took 1 base from V and 6 from J; bases not matched to a gene: 7. CDR1 LGHNA and CDR2 YSLEER come from the germline V gene. The CDR3 length is 17 residues. CDR3 DNA sequence: TGCGCCAGCAGCCAAGGGTTGAGACTAGCGGGGGGCGATACGCAGTATTTT. Translation gives CASSQGLRLAGGDTQYF.

The CDR3 region is CASSPTTGTGALPV. The DNA of the CDR3 is TGTGCCAGCAGCCCAACTACCGGGACAGGGGCCCTTCCGGTC. This sequence joins TRBV3-1 and TRBJ2-7; 10 positions match TRBD1. The CDR3 runs to 14 residues. Germline loops: CDR1 LGHDT, CDR2 YNNKEL (reference sequence).

This clonotype is a singleton in its sample. The V call is TRBV7-9, the J call TRBJ1-6; TRBD1 matches 10 bases. This CDR3 region has 16 residues. V gave up 2 bases and J gave up 5 bases; unmatched junction bases: 3. Germline values: CDR1 SEHNR, CDR2 FQNEAQ (reference sequence). CDR3 sequence: CASSLQGTGDNSPLHF. The CDR3 DNA follows: TGTGCCAGCAGCTTACAGGGGACAGGGGATAATTCACCCCTCCACTTT.

The V call is TRBV5-1, the J call TRBJ2-7, with TRBD1 identical over 8 bases. V lost 4 bases to trimming and J lost 8 bases; unmatched junction nucleotides: 8. Germline lookup yields CDR1 SGHRS and CDR2 YFSETQ. The CDR3 runs 13 residues. CDR3 nucleotides: TGCGCCAGCAGCACGTCCGGGACAGGAAAGCAGTACTTC. Translated: CASSTSGTGKQYF. The full variable domain, in which reference TRBV5-1 and TRBJ2-7 provide the parts outside the CDR3, is KAGVTQTPRYLIKTRGQQVTLSCSPISGHRSVSWYQQTPGQGLQFLFEYFSETQRNKGNFPGRFSGRQFSNSRSEMNVSTLELGDSALYLCASSTSGTGKQYFGPGTRLTVT.

The chain carries TRBV3-1 and TRBJ2-6, with a tentative D call TRBD2 (5 bases). CDR3 length equals 14 residues. V was cut by 6 bases and J by 1 base, with 7 bases left in between. Germline V CDR1 and CDR2: LGHDT, YNNKEL (reference sequence). This chain's CDR3 is CASRLASGANVLTF. The DNA for the CDR3 is TGTGCCAGCAGGTTAGCGTCTGGGGCCAACGTCCTGACTTTC.

The rearrangement joins TRBV11-3 to TRBJ1-1; no firm D call. Germline V gene sequence: CDR1 SGHNT, CDR2 YENEEA. CDR3 size: 13 residues. V was pared by 1 base and J by 4 bases, with 7 bases between. CDR3 sequence: CASSLVASTEAFF. For the CDR3, the DNA is TGTGCCAGCAGCTTAGTTGCGAGCACTGAAGCTTTCTTT.